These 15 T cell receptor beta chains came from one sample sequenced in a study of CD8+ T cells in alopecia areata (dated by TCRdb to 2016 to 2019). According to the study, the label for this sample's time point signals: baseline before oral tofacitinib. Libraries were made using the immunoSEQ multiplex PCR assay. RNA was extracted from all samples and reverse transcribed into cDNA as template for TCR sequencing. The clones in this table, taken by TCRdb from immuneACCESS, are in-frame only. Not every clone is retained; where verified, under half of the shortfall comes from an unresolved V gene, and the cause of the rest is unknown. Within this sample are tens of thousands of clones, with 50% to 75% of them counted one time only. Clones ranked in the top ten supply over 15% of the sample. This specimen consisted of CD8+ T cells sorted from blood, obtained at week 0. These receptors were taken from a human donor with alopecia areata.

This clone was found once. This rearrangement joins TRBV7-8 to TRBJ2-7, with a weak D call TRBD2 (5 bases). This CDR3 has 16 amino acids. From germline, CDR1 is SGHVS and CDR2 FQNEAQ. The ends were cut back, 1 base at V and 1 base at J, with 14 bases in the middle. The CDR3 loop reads CASSLEGDYLSYEQYF. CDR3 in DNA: TGTGCCAGCAGCTTAGAGGGAGACTACCTTTCCTACGAGCAGTACTTC.

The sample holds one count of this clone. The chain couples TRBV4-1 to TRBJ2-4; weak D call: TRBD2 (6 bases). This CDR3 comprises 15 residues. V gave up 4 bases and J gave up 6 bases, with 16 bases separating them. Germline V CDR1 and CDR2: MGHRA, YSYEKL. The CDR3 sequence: CASSPDRGYGNIQYF. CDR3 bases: TGCGCCAGCAGCCCCGACCGGGGGTACGGAAACATTCAGTACTTC.

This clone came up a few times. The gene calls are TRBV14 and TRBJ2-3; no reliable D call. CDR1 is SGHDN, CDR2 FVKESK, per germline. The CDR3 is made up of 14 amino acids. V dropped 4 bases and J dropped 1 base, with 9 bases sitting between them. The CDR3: CASSLELRTDTQYF. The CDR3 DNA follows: TGTGCCAGCAGCCTGGAACTTCGCACAGATACGCAGTATTTT.

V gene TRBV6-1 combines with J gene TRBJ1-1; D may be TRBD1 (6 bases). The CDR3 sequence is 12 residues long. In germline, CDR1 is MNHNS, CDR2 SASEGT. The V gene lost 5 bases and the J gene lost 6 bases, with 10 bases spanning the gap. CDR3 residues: CASSSYRAEAFF. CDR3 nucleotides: TGTGCCAGCAGTTCCTACAGGGCTGAAGCTTTCTTT.

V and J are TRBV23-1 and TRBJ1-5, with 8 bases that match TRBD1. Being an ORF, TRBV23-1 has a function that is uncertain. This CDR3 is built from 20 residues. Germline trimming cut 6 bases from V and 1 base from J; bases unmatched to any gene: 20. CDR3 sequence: CASSTDTGQVEKGSNQPQHF. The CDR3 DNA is TGCGCCAGCAGCACGGACACGGGACAGGTGGAGAAGGGCAGCAATCAGCCCCAGCATTTT.

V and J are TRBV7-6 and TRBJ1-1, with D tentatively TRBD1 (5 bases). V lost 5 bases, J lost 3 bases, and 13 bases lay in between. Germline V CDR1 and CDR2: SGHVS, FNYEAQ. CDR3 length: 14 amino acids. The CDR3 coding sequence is TGTGCCAGCAGCCGAGGGGCCAGAGACACTGAAGCTTTCTTT. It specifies CASSRGARDTEAFF. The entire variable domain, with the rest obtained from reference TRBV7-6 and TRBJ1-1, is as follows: GAGVSQSPRYKVTKRGQDVALRCDPISGHVSLYWYRQALGQGPEFLTYFNYEAQQDKSGLPNDRFSAERPEGSISTLTIQRTEQRDSAMYRCASSRGARDTEAFFGQGTRLTVV.

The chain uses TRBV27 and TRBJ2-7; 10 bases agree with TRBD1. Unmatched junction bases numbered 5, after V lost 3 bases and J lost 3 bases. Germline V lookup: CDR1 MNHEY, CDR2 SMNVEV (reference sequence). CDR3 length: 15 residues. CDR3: CASSFTTGGGYEQYF. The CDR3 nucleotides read TGTGCCAGCAGTTTTACGACAGGGGGCGGCTACGAGCAGTACTTC.

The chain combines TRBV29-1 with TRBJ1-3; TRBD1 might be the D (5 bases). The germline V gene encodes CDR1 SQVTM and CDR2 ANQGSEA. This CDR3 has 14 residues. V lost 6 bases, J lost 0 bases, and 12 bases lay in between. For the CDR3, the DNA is TGCAGCGTGGAACAGGACCTCTCTGGAAACACCATATATTTT. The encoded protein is CSVEQDLSGNTIYF.

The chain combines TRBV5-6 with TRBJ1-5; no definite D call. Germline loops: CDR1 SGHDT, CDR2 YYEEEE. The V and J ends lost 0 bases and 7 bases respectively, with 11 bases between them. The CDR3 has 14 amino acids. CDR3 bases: TGTGCCAGCAGCTTGGCGGCCAGTACACAGCCCCAGCATTTT. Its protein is CASSLAASTQPQHF.

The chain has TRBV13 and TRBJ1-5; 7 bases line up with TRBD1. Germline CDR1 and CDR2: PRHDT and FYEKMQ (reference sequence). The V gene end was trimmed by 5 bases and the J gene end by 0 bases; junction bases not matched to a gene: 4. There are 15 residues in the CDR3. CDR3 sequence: CASSAGTASNQPQHF. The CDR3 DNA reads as TGTGCCAGCAGCGCGGGGACAGCTAGCAATCAGCCCCAGCATTTT.

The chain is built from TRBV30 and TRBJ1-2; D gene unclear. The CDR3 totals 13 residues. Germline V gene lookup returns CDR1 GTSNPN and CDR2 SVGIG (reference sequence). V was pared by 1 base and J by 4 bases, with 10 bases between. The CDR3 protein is CAWSDFGPYGYTF. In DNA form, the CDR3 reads TGTGCCTGGAGTGACTTCGGGCCCTATGGCTACACCTTC.

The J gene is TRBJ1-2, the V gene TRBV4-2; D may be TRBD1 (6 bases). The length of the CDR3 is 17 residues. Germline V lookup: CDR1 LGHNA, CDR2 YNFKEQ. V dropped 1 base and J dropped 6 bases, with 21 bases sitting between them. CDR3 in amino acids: CASSQGQAWGIGDGYTF. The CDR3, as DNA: TGTGCCAGCAGCCAAGGACAGGCGTGGGGGATAGGGGATGGCTACACCTTC.

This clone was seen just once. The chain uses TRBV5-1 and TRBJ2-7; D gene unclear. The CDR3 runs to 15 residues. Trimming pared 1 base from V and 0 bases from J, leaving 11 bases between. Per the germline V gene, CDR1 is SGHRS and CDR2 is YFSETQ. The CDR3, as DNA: TGCGCCAGCAGCTTGAAAGCAGTGGTCTCCTACGAGCAGTACTTC. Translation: CASSLKAVVSYEQYF.

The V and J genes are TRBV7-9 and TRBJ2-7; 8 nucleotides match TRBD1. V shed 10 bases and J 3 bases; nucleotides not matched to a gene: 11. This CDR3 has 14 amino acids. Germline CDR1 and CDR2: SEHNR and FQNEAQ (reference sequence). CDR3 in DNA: TGTGCCACCGTCCGGGCAGGGGGCCTCTACGAGCAGTACTTC. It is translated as CATVRAGGLYEQYF.

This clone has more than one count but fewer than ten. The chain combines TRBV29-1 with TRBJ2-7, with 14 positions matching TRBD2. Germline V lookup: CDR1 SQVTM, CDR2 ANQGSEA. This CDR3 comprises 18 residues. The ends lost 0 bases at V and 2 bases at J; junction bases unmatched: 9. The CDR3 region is CSVEDGTSGGPTTYEQYF. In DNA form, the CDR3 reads TGCAGCGTTGAAGACGGGACTAGCGGGGGCCCAACCACCTACGAGCAGTACTTC.